The sequence of this TCR beta chain was determined in a study of blood T cell repertoires in COVID-19. The ends were cut back, 5 bases at V and 4 bases at J, with 21 bases in the middle. Germline CDR1 is SGHAT and CDR2 is FQNNGV. This CDR3 is 17 amino acids long. Original analysis: Reference gene primer amplification gave estimated nucleated cell counts. The table came from immunoSEQ multiplex PCR; TCRdb's copy has only in-frame clones and leaves some out. D and trimming come from the DNA, and the V and J calls and clone size come from that table. The sample lists about 250,000 clones; 85% were seen once. Recruits, aged about 18 to 90 years, lived in 24 US areas.

J is TRBJ2-1 and V is TRBV11-2, with a possible D match to TRBD2 (6 bases). This clonotype originated in a woman between 50 and 59 years old with acute COVID-19. The sample consisted of PBMCs or T cells enriched from blood (not recorded which). The CDR3 loop is CASSPIYGGELYNEQFF. The DNA for the CDR3 is TGTGCCAGCAGCCCCATATATGGAGGGGAACTTTACAATGAGCAGTTCTTC.